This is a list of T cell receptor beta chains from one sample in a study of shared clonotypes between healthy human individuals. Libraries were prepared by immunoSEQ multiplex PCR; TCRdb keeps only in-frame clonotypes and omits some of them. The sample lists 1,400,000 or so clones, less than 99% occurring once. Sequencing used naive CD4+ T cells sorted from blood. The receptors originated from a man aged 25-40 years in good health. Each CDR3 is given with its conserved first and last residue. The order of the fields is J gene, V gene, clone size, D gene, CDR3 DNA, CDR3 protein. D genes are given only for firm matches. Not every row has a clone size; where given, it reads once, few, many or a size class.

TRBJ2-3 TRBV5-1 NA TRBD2 TGCGCCAGCAGCTTAGGGCTAGCGGGAACCACAGATACGCAGTATTTT CASSLGLAGTTDTQYF
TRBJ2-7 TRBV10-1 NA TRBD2 TGCGCCAGCAGTGAGAGGGCTAGCGGGAGTCCCTACGAGCAGTACTTC CASSERASGSPYEQYF
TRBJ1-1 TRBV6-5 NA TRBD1 TGTGCCAGCAGTTACTCCAGGGGGTTGTACACTGAAGCTTTCTTT CASSYSRGLYTEAFF
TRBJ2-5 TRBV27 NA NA TGTGCCAGCAGTTTATCGGGGCGGGGCGGGGAGACCCAGTACTTC CASSLSGRGGETQYF
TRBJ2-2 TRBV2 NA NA TGTGCCAGCAGTGAAGGTTTTGCGGCGAACACCGGGGAGCTGTTTTTT CASSEGFAANTGELFF
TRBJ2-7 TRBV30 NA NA TGTGCCTTTGGGGGTGGCCCCTACGAGCAGTACTTC CAFGGGPYEQYF
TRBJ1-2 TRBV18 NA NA TGTGCCAGCTCACCACTAAGGGTCAAACACACCCATATGGGCTACACCTTC CASSPLRVKHTHMGYTF
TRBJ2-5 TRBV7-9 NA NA TGTGCCAGCAGCGCCAGGGCACAAGAGACCCAGTACTTC CASSARAQETQYF
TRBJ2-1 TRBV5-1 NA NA TGCGCCAGCAGCTTTAGGGACAATGAGCAGTTCTTC CASSFRDNEQFF
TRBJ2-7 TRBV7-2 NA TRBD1 TGTGCCAGCAGCCGGATGGGCGGGACAGGTGGGCGAACCTACGAGCAGTACTTC CASSRMGGTGGRTYEQYF
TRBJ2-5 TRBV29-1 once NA TGCAGCGTTGACGGGGCAGGCGGAGAGACCCAGTACTTC CSVDGAGGETQYF
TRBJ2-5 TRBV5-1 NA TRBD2 TGCGCCAGCAGCTACAGACTGGGGAGGGGAGAGACCCAGTACTTC CASSYRLGRGETQYF
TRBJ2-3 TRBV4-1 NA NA TGCGCCAGCAGGAGTGGGTTTTCAGATACGCAGTATTTT CASRSGFSDTQYF
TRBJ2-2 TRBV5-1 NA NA TGCGCCAGCAGCTTGTTAGGGGCCACCGGGGAGCTGTTTTTT CASSLLGATGELFF
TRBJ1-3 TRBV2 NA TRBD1 TGTGCCAGCAGCGACAGTCCCGGGACAGCAAACACCATATATTTT CASSDSPGTANTIYF
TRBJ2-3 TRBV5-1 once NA TGCGCCAGCAGCTTGGGGTTTAGGGTCACTCCTGAGAACACAGATACGCAGTATTTT CASSLGFRVTPENTDTQYF
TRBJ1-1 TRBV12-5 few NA TGTGCTAGTGGTTTGGGACGTCAAAGGGGGGTCGACACTGAAGCTTTCTTT CASGLGRQRGVDTEAFF
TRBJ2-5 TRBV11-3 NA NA TGTGCCAGCAGCTCCCAGGGGGGGACCCAGTACTTC CASSSQGGTQYF
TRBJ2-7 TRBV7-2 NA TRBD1 TGTGCCAGCAGCTTACCCCTGGGGACAGCCTCCTACGAGCAGTACTTC CASSLPLGTASYEQYF
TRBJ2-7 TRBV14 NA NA TGTGCCAGCAGCCGATACACCTCCTACGAGCAGTACTTC CASSRYTSYEQYF
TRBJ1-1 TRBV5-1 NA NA TGCGCCAGCAGCTATGACAGCACGAACACTGAAGCTTTCTTT CASSYDSTNTEAFF
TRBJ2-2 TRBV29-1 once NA TGCAGCGTTCTGGGGACGAACACCGGGGAGCTGTTTTTT CSVLGTNTGELFF
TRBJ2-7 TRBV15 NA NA TGTGCCACCAGCAGAGATCTGGCCTACGAGCAGTACTTC CATSRDLAYEQYF
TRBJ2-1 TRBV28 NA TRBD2 TGTGCCAGCACCGTGGTAGCGGGACTAACCTACAATGAGCAGTTCTTC CASTVVAGLTYNEQFF
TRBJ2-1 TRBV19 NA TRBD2 TGTGCCAGTAGTTCGCGGGAGGGCCGGAATGAGCAGTTCTTC CASSSREGRNEQFF
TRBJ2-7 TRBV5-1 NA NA TGCGCCAGCAGCTTGAAAGCAGACTACGAGCAGTACTTC CASSLKADYEQYF
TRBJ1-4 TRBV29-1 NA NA TGCAGCGTTCAGGGGTCGGGGAGTGAAAAACTGTTTTTT CSVQGSGSEKLFF
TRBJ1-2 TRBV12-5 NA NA TGTGCTAGTGGTTTGTCCGGGGTCGTGGGTTATGGCTACACCTTC CASGLSGVVGYGYTF
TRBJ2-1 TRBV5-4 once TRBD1 TGTGCCAGCAGCTTTCGGACAGGGGGCCTCGATGAGCAGTTCTTC CASSFRTGGLDEQFF
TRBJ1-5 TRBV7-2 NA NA TGTGCCAGCAGCTTTTCCGGCAATCAGCCCCAGCATTTT CASSFSGNQPQHF
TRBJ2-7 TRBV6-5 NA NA TGTGCCAGCAGTGCCACCGGGGGTAGCTCCTACGAGCAGTACTTC CASSATGGSSYEQYF
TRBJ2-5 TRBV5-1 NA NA TGCGCCAGCAGCTTGTCGACGGCGGAGACCCAGTACTTC CASSLSTAETQYF
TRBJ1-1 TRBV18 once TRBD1 TGTGCCAGCTCACCCTGGACAGGGGCCGGCACTGAAGCTTTCTTT CASSPWTGAGTEAFF
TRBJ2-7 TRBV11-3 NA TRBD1 TGTGCCAGCAGCTTAGATTCCGGACAGGGGGCGGGGGAGCAGTACTTC CASSLDSGQGAGEQYF
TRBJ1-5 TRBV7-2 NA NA TGTGCCAGCAGCCTTGGGAGGGCGGGTCAGCCCCAGCATTTT CASSLGRAGQPQHF
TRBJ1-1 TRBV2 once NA TGTGCCAGCAGTGAAGCAATGAAGGCCGGTTACACTGAAGCTTTCTTT CASSEAMKAGYTEAFF
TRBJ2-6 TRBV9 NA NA TGTGCCAGCAGCGTAGTCAGCTCTGGGGCCAACGTCCTGACTTTC CASSVVSSGANVLTF
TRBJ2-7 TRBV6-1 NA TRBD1 TGTGCCAGCAGCCAGGACAGGGTTTCCTACGAGCAGTACTTC CASSQDRVSYEQYF
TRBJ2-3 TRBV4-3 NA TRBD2 TGCGCCAGCAGCCAACTACTAGCGGGAAGCACAGATACGCAGTATTTT CASSQLLAGSTDTQYF
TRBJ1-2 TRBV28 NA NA TGTGCCAGCAGTTTACCCATTGGGTCGGGTGGCTACACCTTC CASSLPIGSGGYTF
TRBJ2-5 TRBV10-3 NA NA TGTGCCATCAGTGAACGGGTGGGGATACAAGAGACCCAGTACTTC CAISERVGIQETQYF
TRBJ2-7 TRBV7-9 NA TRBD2 TGTGCCAGCAGCCCCACTAGCGGGAGGGCAGGCACCTACGAGCAGTACTTC CASSPTSGRAGTYEQYF
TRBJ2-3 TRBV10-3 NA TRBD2 TGTGCCATCAAGCTAGCGGGCACAGATACGCAGTATTTT CAIKLAGTDTQYF
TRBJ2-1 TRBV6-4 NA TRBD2 TGTGCCAGCAGTTATCAGGGGACTAGCGGAGAGCAGTTCTTC CASSYQGTSGEQFF
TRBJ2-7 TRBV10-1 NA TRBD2 TGCGCCAGCAGTGAGAGGGTAGCGGGAGGCGAGCAGTACTTC CASSERVAGGEQYF